The clone carrying this T cell receptor beta chain came up a few times. This record comes from a study of T cell responses to AZD1222 COVID-19 vaccine. About the study: Analyses pooled second doses at about 4 or about 12 weeks.

Using immunoSEQ multiplex PCR, the repertoire was profiled, and TCRdb retains in-frame clones only, with some absent. The table shows over 100,000 clones, with roughly 93% occurring only once. The CDR3 is 14 residues long. The V end was cut by 5 bases, the J end by 2 bases, with 11 bases between. CDR1 is SGHTA, CDR2 FQGNSA, per germline. Sequencing used peripheral blood, obtained on day 0 of AZD1222 vaccination. This TCR was sampled from an adult in good health. The chain is built from TRBV7-2 and TRBJ2-3; weak D call: TRBD1 (6 bases). CDR3 nucleotide sequence: TGTGCCAGCAGCCTAAGACAGGTCACAGATACGCAGTATTTT. Translation gives CASSLRQVTDTQYF.